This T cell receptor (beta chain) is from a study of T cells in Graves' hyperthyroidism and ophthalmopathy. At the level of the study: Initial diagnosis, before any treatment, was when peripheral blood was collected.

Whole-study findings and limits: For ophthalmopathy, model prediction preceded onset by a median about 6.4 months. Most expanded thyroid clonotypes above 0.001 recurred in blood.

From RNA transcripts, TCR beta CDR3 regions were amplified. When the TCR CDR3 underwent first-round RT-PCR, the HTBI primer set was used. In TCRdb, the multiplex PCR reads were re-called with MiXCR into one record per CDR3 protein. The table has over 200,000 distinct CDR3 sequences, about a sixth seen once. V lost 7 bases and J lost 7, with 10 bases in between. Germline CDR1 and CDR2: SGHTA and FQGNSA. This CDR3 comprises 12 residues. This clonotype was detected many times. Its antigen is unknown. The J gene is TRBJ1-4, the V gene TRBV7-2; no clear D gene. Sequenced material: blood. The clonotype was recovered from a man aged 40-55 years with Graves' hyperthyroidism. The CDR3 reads CASNRPPEKLFF. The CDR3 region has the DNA TGTGCCAGCAACCGCCCCCCTGAAAAACTGTTTTTT.